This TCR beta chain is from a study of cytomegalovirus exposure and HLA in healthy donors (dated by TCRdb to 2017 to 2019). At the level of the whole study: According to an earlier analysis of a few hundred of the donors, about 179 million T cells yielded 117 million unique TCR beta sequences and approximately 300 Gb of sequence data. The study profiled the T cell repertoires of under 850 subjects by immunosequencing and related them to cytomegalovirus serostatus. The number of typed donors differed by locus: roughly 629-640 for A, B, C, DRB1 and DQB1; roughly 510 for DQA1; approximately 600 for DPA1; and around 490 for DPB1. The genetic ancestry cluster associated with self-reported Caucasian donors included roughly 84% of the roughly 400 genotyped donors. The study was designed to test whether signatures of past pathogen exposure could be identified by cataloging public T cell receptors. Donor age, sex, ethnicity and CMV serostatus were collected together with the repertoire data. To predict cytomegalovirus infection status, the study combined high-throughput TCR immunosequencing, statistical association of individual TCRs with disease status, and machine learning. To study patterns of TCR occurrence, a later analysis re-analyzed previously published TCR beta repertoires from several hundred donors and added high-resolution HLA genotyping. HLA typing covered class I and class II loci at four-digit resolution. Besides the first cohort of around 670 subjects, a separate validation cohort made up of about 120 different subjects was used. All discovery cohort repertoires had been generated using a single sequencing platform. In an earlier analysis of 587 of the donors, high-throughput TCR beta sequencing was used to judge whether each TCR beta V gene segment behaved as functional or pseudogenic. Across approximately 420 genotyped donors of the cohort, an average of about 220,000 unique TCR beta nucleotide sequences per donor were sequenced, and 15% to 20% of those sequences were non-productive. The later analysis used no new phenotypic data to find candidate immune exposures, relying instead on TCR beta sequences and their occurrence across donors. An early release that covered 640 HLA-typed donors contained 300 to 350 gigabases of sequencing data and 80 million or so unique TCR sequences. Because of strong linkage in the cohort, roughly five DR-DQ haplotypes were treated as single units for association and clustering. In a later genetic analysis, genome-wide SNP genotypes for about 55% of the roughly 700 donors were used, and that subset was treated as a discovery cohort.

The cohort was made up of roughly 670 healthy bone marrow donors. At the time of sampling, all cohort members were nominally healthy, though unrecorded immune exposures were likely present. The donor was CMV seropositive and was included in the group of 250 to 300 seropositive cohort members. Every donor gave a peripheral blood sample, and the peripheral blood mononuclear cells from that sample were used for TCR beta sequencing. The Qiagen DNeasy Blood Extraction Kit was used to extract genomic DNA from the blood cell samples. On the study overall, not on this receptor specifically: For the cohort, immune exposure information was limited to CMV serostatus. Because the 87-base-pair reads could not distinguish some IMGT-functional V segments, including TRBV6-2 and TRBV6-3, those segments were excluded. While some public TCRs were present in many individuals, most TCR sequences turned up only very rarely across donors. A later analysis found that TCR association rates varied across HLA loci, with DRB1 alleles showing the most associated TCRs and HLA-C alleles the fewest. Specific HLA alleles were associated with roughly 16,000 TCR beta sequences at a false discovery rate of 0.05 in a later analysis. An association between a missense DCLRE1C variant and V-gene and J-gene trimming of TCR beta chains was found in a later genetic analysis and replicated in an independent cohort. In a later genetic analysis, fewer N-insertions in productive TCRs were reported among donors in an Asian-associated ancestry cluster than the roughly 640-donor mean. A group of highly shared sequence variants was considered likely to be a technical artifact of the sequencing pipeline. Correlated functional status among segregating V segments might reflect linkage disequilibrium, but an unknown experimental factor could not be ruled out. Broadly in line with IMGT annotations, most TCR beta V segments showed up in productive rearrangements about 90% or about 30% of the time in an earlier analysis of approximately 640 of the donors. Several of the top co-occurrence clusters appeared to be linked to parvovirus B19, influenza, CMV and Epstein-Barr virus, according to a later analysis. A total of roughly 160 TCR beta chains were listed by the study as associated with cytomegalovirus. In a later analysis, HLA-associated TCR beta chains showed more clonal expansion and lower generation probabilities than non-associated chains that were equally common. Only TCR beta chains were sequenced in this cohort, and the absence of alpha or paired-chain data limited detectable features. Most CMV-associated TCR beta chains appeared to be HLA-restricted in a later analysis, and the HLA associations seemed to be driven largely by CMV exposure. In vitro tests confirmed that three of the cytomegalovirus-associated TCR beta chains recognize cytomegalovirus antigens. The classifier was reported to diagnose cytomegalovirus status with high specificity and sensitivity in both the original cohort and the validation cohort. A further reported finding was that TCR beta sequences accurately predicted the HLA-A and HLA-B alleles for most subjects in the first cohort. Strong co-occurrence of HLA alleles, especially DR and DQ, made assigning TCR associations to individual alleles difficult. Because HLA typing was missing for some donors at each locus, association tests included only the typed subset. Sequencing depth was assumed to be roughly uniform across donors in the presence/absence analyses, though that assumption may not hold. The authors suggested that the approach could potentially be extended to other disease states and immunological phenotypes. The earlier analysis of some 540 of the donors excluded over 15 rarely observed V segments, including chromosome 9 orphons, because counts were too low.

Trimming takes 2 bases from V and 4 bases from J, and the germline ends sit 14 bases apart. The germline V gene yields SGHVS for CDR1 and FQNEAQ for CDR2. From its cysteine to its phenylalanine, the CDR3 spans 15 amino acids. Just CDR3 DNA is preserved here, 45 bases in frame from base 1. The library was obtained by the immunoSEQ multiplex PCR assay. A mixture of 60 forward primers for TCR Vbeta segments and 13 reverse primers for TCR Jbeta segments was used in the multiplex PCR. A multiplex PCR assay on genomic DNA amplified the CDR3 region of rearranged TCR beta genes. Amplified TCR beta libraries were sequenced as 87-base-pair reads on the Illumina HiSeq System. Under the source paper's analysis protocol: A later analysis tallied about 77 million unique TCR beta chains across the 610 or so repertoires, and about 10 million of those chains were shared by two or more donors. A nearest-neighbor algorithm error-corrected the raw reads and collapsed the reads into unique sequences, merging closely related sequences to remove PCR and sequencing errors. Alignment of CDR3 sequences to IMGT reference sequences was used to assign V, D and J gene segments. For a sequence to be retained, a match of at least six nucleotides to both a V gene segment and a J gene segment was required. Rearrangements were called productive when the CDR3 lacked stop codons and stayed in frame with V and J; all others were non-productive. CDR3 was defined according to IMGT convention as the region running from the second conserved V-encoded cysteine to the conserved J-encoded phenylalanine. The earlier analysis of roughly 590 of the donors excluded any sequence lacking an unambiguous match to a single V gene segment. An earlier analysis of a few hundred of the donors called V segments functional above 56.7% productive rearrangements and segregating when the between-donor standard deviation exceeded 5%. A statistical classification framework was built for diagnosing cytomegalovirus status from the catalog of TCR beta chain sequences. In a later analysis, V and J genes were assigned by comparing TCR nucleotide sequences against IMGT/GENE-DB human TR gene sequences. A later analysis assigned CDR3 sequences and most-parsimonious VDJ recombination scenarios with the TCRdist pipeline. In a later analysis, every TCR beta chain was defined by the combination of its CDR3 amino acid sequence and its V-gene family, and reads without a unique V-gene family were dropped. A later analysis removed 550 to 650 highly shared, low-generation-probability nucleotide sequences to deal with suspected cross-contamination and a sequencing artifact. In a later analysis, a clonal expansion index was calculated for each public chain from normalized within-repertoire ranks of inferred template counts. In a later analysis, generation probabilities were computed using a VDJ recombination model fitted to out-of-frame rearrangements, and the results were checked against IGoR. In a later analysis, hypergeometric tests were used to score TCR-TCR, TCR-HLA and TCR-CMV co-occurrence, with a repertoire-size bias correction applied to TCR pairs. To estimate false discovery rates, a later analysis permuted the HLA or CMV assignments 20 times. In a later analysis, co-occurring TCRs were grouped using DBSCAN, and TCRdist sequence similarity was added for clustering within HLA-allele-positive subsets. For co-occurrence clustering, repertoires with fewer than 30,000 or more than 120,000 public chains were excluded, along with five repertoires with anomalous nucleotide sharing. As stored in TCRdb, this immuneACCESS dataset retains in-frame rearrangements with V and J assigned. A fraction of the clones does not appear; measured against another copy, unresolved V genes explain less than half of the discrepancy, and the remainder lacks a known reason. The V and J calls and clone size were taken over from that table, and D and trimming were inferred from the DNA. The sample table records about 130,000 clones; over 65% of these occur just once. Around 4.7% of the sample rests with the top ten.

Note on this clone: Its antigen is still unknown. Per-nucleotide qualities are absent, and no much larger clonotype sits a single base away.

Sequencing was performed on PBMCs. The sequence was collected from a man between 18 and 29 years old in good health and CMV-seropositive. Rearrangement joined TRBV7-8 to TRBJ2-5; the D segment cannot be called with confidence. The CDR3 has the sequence CASSLLELRTETQYF. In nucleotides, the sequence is TGTGCCAGCAGCTTATTGGAGCTCCGCACAGAGACCCAGTACTTC.